The 21 T cell receptor beta chains below come from one sample, sequenced in a study of blood T cell repertoires in COVID-19. Sequenced by immunoSEQ multiplex PCR; TCRdb stores in-frame clones only, minus some. The sample consists of over 200,000 clones, over 80% of them appearing once. The sample consisted of PBMCs or T cells enriched from blood (not recorded which). The receptor set was obtained from a woman aged 25 to 39 who had been exposed to COVID-19.

This chain links TRBV6-5 with TRBJ1-2, with 7 bases lining up with TRBD1. The germline V gene has CDR1 MNHEY and CDR2 SVGAGI. J gave up 4 bases and V 5 bases, and 7 bases lay outside the gene matches. The CDR3 consists of 14 residues. DNA of the CDR3: TGTGCCAGCAGTAAGACAGGGTCCCTCTATGGCTACACCTTC. Encoded protein: CASSKTGSLYGYTF.

The rearrangement joins TRBV4-1 to TRBJ2-2, with 7 bases fitting TRBD1. The ends lost 5 bases at V and 4 bases at J; junction bases unmatched: 10. This CDR3 contains 16 residues. Germline lookup yields CDR1 MGHRA and CDR2 YSYEKL. The CDR3 here is CASSYWHRGFTGELFF. In nucleotides, the CDR3 is TGCGCCAGCAGCTACTGGCACAGGGGATTCACCGGGGAGCTGTTTTTT.

CDR3 sequence: CASSEQGWTDTQYF. The CDR3 bases are TGTGCCAGCAGTGAGCAGGGGTGGACAGATACGCAGTATTTT. The V and J genes are TRBV2 and TRBJ2-3; TRBD1 is a possible D gene (6 bases). The CDR3 loop spans 14 amino acids. CDR1 and CDR2 (germline): SNHLY, FYNNEI. V was pared by 3 bases and J by 3 bases, with 10 bases between.

This chain joins TRBV5-1 and TRBJ1-2; TRBD1 agrees at 7 bases. The V gene's germline CDR1 is SGHRS and CDR2 YFSETQ. This CDR3 is 13 amino acids long. Trimming removed 4 bases from V and 8 bases from J; junction bases left unmatched: 8. The CDR3 DNA reads TGCGCCAGCAGCCTAACACAGGGGAGAGGCTACACCTTC. Translated: CASSLTQGRGYTF.

A single count supports this clone. The chain has TRBV28 and TRBJ2-3; D call uncertain. V was trimmed by 6 bases and J by 3 bases, leaving 16 bases between them. This CDR3 region has 15 residues. CDR1 and CDR2 from the germline V gene are MDHEN and SYDVKM. Here the CDR3 reads CASSYQVPWTDTQYF. DNA for the CDR3: TGTGCCAGCAGCTATCAAGTCCCCTGGACAGATACGCAGTATTTT.

In its sample, this clone was seen a few times. This sequence joins TRBV3-1 (or the pseudogene TRBV3-2) and TRBJ1-1; weak D call: TRBD1 (5 bases). V dropped 4 bases and J dropped 2 bases, with 8 bases sitting between them. CDR3 size: 13 residues. Germline CDR1 reads LGHDT; CDR2 reads YNNKEL (reference sequence). The CDR3 here is CASSPQGNTEAFF. The CDR3 region has the DNA TGTGCCAGCAGCCCCCAGGGAAACACTGAAGCTTTCTTT.

This clone was picked up one time. In DNA form, the CDR3 reads TGTGCCAGCACCGGGACAGGGAGAGGAATAGAGGCTGAAGCTTTCTTT. The encoded protein is CASTGTGRGIEAEAFF. This chain joins TRBV5-6 and TRBJ1-1; 9 bases match TRBD1. This CDR3 has 16 amino acids. V lost 6 bases, J lost 6 bases, and 15 bases stayed unmatched. The germline V gene encodes CDR1 SGHDT and CDR2 YYEEEE.

The chain couples TRBV29-1 to TRBJ1-1; the match to TRBD1 covers 7 bases. The CDR3 extends over 12 amino acids. The germline V gene encodes CDR1 SQVTM and CDR2 ANQGSEA. Losses at the gene ends were 6 bases for V and 1 base for J; bases not matched to a gene: 2. The CDR3 DNA reads TGCAGCGTCGGGACAGCGAACACTGAAGCTTTCTTT. Residues: CSVGTANTEAFF.

CDR3 in DNA: TGTGCCATCAGTGAGTCACAGGGACAGGCATCACCCCTCCACTTT. It translates to CAISESQGQASPLHF. This chain uses TRBV10-3 with TRBJ1-6; 8 bases map to TRBD1. J gave up 10 bases and V 0 bases, and 5 bases lay outside the gene matches. The CDR3 spans 15 residues. In germline, CDR1 is ENHRY, CDR2 SYGVKD.

The gene calls are TRBV5-1 and TRBJ1-2, with TRBD1 as a possible D gene (5 bases). Germline CDR1 reads SGHRS; CDR2 reads YFSETQ. CDR3 length equals 12 residues. V was clipped by 3 bases and J by 4 bases, with 7 bases between them. Written as DNA, the CDR3 is TGCGCCAGCAGCTACGACAGCTATGGCTACACCTTC. Encoded protein: CASSYDSYGYTF.

The chain has TRBV30 and TRBJ2-2, with TRBD2 identical over 7 bases. The germline CDR1 and CDR2 sequences are GTSNPN and SVGIG (reference sequence). V shed 3 bases and J 6 bases; nucleotides not matched to a gene: 4. CDR3 size: 13 residues. The CDR3 region is CAWRILASGELFF. The CDR3 nucleotides read TGTGCCTGGAGGATACTAGCGTCCGGGGAGCTGTTTTTT. The full variable domain, rest sourced from reference TRBV30 and TRBJ2-2, is SQTIHQWPATLVQPVGSPLSLECTVEGTSNPNLYWYRQAAGRGLQLLFYSVGIGQISSEVPQNLSASRPQDRQFILSSKKLLLSDSGFYLCAWRILASGELFFGEGSRLTVL.

J is TRBJ2-5 and V is TRBV15; 9 positions agree with TRBD1. V trimming: 4 bases; J trimming: 2 bases; junction bases outside the gene matches: 5. The CDR3 runs to 15 residues. Germline lookup yields CDR1 LNHNV and CDR2 YYDKDF (reference sequence). As DNA, the CDR3 is TGTGCCACCAGCACCGCCGGGACAGGGCAAGAGACCCAGTACTTC. Amino acid sequence: CATSTAGTGQETQYF.

The chain links TRBV18 to TRBJ1-1, with D possibly TRBD1 on 6 matching bases. Deletions cut 6 bases from V and 0 bases from J, with 14 bases between. The CDR3 runs 15 residues. Per germline, CDR1 KGHSH and CDR2 LQKENI. This CDR3 reads CASSLRGQMNTEAFF. CDR3 in DNA: TGTGCCAGCTCCCTAAGGGGACAAATGAACACTGAAGCTTTCTTT.

This rearrangement joins TRBV12-3 or TRBV12-4 to TRBJ1-6; D perhaps matches TRBD1 (5 bases). The CDR3 has 12 residues. V dropped 2 bases and J dropped 10 bases, with 6 bases sitting between them. This chain's CDR3 is CASSLPGSPLHF. For the CDR3, the DNA is TGTGCCAGCAGTTTACCAGGGTCACCCCTCCACTTT.

The chain uses TRBV5-5 and TRBJ1-4, with 7 nucleotides matching TRBD1. The germline V gene encodes CDR1 SGHKS and CDR2 YYEKEE (reference sequence). The CDR3 has 15 residues. With V trimmed by 1 base and J by 8 bases, 8 bases remained unmatched. The CDR3: CASSLQGGLEEKLFF. Written as DNA, the CDR3 is TGTGCCAGCAGCTTGCAGGGGGGTCTGGAGGAAAAACTGTTTTTT.

This clone has only one observation. The V gene is TRBV27, the J gene TRBJ2-1; TRBD2 agrees at 9 bases. V shed 5 bases and J 10 bases; nucleotides not matched to a gene: 9. CDR1 is MNHEY, CDR2 SMNVEV, per germline (reference sequence). This CDR3 spans 14 amino acids. This CDR3 is CASSRREGVGEQFF. CDR3 nucleotides: TGTGCCAGCAGTCGGCGGGAGGGAGTGGGGGAGCAGTTCTTC.

As concerns this clone: At the DNA level, this CDR3 is encoded by other sequences in the same sample as well. The chain combines TRBV27 with TRBJ1-2; D is unresolved. The CDR3 loop spans 13 amino acids. Germline V lookup: CDR1 MNHEY, CDR2 SMNVEV (reference sequence). Between the trimmed V and J ends, which lost 2 bases and 2 bases, there was a span of 6 bases. The CDR3 protein is CASSLTGNYGYTF. The CDR3 coding sequence is TGTGCCAGCAGTTTAACGGGGAACTATGGCTACACCTTC.

V is TRBV28 and J is TRBJ1-2; D uncertain. In germline, CDR1 is MDHEN, CDR2 SYDVKM. This CDR3 has 16 residues. V gave up 8 bases and J gave up 0 bases, with 19 bases separating them. CDR3: CASRNLRGMSNYGYTF. DNA of the CDR3: TGTGCCAGCCGAAATCTGAGAGGGATGTCTAACTATGGCTACACCTTC.

V is TRBV4-1 and J is TRBJ2-1, with no clear D. The CDR3 consists of 14 residues. The germline V gene encodes CDR1 MGHRA and CDR2 YSYEKL. Deletions cut 3 bases from V and 7 bases from J, with 13 bases between. CDR3 DNA sequence: TGCGCCAGCAGCCAGCGTCCCACTACGAATGAGCAGTTCTTC. Translating it yields CASSQRPTTNEQFF.

V usage is TRBV19 and J usage is TRBJ1-5; TRBD1 might be the D (6 bases). With 0 bases removed from V and 4 bases from J, the gap between germline ends came to 10 bases. The CDR3 length is 15 residues. Germline values: CDR1 LNHDA, CDR2 SQIVND (reference sequence). The chain's CDR3 is CASSIDGTLNQPQHF. Written as DNA, the CDR3 is TGTGCCAGTAGTATAGACGGGACACTGAATCAGCCCCAGCATTTT.

CDR3 nucleotide sequence: TGTGCCAGCAGTTTACTACAGACCCACTACGAGCAGTACTTC. Its protein is CASSLLQTHYEQYF. The chain recombines TRBV27 with TRBJ2-7; D gene unclear. CDR1 is MNHEY and CDR2 is SMNVEV in the germline V gene (reference sequence). The CDR3 covers 14 residues. The V and J ends lost 2 bases and 3 bases respectively, with 11 bases between them.